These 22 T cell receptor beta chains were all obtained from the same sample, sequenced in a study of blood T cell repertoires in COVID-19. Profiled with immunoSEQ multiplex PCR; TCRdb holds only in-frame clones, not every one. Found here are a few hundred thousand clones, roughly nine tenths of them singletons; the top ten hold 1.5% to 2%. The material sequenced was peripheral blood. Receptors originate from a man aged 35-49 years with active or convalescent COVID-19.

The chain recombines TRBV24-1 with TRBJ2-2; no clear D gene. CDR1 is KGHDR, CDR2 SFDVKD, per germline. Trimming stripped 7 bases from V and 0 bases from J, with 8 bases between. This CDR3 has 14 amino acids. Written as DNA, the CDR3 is TGTGCCACCAGCGGTGCCTCGAACACCGGGGAGCTGTTTTTT. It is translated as CATSGASNTGELFF.

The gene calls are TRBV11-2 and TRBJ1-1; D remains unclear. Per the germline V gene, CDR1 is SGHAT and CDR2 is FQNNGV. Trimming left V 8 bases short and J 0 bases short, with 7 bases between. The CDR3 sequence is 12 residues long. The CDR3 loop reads CASVQLNTEAFF. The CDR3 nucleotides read TGTGCCAGCGTACAGTTGAACACTGAAGCTTTCTTT.

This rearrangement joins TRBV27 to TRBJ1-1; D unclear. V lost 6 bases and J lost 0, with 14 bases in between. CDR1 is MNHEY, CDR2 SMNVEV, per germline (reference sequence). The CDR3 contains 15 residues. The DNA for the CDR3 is TGTGCCAGCAGGTGGGCGCGGGGATTGAACACTGAAGCTTTCTTT. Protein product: CASRWARGLNTEAFF.

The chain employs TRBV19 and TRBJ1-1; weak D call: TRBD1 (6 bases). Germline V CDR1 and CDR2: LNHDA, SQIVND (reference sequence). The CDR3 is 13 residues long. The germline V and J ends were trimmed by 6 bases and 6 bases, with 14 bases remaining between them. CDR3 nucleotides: TGTGCCAGTAGATTAACAGGGTCGGCTGAAGCTTTCTTT. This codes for CASRLTGSAEAFF.

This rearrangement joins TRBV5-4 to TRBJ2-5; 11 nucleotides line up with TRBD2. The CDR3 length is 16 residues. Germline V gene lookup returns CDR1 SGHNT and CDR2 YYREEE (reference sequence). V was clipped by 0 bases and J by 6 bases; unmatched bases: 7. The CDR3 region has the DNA TGTGCCAGCAGCTTGGAGGGTAGCGGGAGGGGGAAGACCCAGTACTTC. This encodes CASSLEGSGRGKTQYF.

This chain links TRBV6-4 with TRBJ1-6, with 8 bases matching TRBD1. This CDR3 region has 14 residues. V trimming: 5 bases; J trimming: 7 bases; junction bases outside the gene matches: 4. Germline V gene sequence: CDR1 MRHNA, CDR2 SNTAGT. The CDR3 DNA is TGTGCCAGCAGTACGGACAGGGAGAATTCACCCCTCCACTTT. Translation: CASSTDRENSPLHF.

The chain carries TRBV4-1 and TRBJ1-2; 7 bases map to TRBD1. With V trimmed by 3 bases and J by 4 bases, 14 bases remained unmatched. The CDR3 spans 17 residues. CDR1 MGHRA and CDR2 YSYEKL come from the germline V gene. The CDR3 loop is CASSHPRLGGSAYGYTF. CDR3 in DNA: TGCGCCAGCAGCCATCCAAGGTTAGGGGGCAGCGCCTATGGCTACACCTTC.

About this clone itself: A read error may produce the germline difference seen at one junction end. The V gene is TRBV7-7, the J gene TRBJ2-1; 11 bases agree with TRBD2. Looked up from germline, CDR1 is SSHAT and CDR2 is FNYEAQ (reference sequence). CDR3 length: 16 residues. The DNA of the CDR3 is TGTGCTAGCAGCCCCAATTTAGCGGGAGGGCCAATTAAGCAGTTCTTC. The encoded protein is CASSPNLAGGPIKQFF.

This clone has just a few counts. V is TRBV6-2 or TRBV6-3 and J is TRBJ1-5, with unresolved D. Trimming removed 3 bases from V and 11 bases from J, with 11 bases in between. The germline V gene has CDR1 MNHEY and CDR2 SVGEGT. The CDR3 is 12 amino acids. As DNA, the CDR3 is TGTGCCAGCAGTTATCGCGGCGTCTCCCAGCATTTT. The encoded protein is CASSYRGVSQHF.

The chain's CDR3 is CASKISSGGNEQFF. The CDR3 nucleotides read TGTGCCAGCAAAATATCTAGCGGGGGAAATGAGCAGTTCTTC. The rearrangement uses TRBV2 and TRBJ2-1; 10 bases are a match to TRBD2. The CDR3 has 14 residues. Germline V gives CDR1 SNHLY, CDR2 FYNNEI. With V trimmed by 7 bases and J by 7 bases, 7 bases remained unmatched. Looking up the rest from reference TRBV2 and TRBJ2-1 gives the full variable domain: EPEVTQTPSHQVTQMGQEVILRCVPISNHLYFYWYRQILGQKVEFLVSFYNNEISEKSEIFDDQFSVERPDGSNFTLKIRSTKLEDSAMYFCASKISSGGNEQFFGPGTRLTVL.

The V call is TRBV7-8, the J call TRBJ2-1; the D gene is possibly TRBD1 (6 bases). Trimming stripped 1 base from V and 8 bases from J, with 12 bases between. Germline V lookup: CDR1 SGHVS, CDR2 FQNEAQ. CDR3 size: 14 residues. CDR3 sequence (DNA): TGTGCCAGCAGCTTAGAAGGACAGTTCGATGAGCAGTTCTTC. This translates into CASSLEGQFDEQFF. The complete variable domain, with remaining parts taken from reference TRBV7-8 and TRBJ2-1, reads GAGVSQSPRYKVAKRGQDVALRCDPISGHVSLFWYQQALGQGPEFLTYFQNEAQLDKSGLPSDRFFAERPEGSVSTLKIQRTQQEDSAVYLCASSLEGQFDEQFFGPGTRLTVL.

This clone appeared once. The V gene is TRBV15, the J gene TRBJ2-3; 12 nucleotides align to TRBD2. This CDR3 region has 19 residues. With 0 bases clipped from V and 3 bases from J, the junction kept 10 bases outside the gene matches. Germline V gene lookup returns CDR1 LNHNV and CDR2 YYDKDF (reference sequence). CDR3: CATSRDWASGGALTDTQYF. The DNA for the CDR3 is TGTGCCACCAGCAGAGATTGGGCTAGCGGGGGGGCCTTGACAGATACGCAGTATTTT.

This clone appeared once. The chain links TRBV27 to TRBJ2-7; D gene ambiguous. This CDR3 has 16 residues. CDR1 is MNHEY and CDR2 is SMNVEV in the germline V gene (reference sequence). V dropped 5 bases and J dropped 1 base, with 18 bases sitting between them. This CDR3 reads CASSAYYSEESYEQYF. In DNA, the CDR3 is TGTGCCAGCAGTGCATACTACTCCGAGGAGTCCTACGAGCAGTACTTC.

CDR3 bases: TGTGCCAGCAGCTATAGTCAGCCCCAGCATTTT. Translating it yields CASSYSQPQHF. V gene TRBV6-5 combines with J gene TRBJ1-5; D gene ambiguous. Germline V gene lookup returns CDR1 MNHEY and CDR2 SVGAGI. Trimming took 6 bases from V and 6 from J, leaving 6 bases between them. This CDR3 is built from 11 residues.

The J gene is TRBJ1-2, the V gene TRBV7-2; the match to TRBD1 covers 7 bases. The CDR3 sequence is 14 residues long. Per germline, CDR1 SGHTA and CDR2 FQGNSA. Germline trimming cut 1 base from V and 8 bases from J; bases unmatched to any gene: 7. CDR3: CASSLVAGGKGYTF. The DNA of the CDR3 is TGTGCCAGCAGCTTAGTAGCAGGGGGGAAAGGCTACACCTTC.

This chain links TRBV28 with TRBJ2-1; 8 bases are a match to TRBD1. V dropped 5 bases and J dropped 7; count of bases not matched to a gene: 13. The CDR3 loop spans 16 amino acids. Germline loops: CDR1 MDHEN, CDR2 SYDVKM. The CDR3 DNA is TGTGCCAGCAGTCCCCAGGGGGCCGGCAAAAGGAATGAGCAGTTCTTC. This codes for CASSPQGAGKRNEQFF.

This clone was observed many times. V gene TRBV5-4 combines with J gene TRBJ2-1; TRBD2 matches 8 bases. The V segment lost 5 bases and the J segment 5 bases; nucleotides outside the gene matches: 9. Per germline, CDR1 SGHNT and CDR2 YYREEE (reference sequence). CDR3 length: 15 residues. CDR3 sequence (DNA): TGTGCCAGCAGGGACCCAGCGGGAGCAGACAATGAGCAGTTCTTC. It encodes CASRDPAGADNEQFF.

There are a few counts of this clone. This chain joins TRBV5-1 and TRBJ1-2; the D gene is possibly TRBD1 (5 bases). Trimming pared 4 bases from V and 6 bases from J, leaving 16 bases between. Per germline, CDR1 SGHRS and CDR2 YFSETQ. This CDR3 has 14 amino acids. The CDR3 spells CASSPPGQGDGYTF. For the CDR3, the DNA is TGCGCCAGCAGCCCGCCGGGTCAGGGCGATGGCTACACCTTC.

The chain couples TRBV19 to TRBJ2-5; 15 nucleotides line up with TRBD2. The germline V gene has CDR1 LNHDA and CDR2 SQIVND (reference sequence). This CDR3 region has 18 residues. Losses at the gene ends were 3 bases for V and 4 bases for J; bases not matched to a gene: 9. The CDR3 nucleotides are TGTGCCAGTAGTATCGGGACTAGCGGGAGGCCGGACCGAGAGACCCAGTACTTC. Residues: CASSIGTSGRPDRETQYF. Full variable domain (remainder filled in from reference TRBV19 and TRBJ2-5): DGGITQSPKYLFRKEGQNVTLSCEQNLNHDAMYWYRQDPGQGLRLIYYSQIVNDFQKGDIAEGYSVSREKKESFPLTVTSAQKNPTAFYLCASSIGTSGRPDRETQYFGPGTRLLVL.

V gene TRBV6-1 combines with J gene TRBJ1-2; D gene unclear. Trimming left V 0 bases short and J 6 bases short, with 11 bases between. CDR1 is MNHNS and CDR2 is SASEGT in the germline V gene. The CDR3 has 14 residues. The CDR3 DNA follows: TGTGCCAGCAGTGAAGCGCCCGGGGTCCATGGCTACACCTTC. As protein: CASSEAPGVHGYTF.

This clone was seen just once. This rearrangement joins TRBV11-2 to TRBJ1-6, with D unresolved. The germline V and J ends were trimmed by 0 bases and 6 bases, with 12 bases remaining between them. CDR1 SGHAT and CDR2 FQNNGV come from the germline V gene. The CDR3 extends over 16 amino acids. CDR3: CASSLDPVNFNSPLHF. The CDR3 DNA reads TGTGCCAGCAGCTTAGATCCGGTAAATTTTAATTCACCCCTCCACTTT. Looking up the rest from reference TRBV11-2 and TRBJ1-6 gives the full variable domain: EAGVAQSPRYKIIEKRQSVAFWCNPISGHATLYWYQQILGQGPKLLIQFQNNGVVDDSQLPKDRFSAERLKGVDSTLKIQPAKLEDSAVYLCASSLDPVNFNSPLHFGNGTRLTVT.

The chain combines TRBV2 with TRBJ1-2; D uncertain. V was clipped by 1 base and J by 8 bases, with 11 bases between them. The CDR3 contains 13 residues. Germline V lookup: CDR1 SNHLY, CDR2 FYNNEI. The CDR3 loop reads CASSEVTFGGYTF. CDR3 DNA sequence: TGTGCCAGCAGTGAAGTGACATTTGGAGGCTACACCTTC.